Shown below are 19 T cell receptor beta chains from a single sample sequenced in a study of blood T cells in healthy people across ages. Together with a sample-barcoded 5' primer, a J-beta primer mix was included in a second PCR lasting about 7 to 12 cycles. TCRdb called the 5' RACE reads again in MiXCR, with one record for every CDR3 protein. The sample contains 720,000 or so distinct CDR3 sequences, approximately 40% of which appear only once. The sample was blood. The receptor set was obtained from an elderly man in good health.

The genes are TRBV4-3 and TRBJ2-3, with D possibly TRBD2 on 5 matching bases. Germline-derived CDR1 and CDR2 are LGHNA and YSLEER. Between the trimmed V and J ends, which lost 5 bases and 4 bases, there was a span of 13 bases. CDR3 length: 14 residues. Here the CDR3 reads CASSVQTGSDTQYF. The CDR3 DNA follows: TGCGCCAGCAGCGTCCAAACGGGGTCAGATACGCAGTATTTT.

The chain has TRBV20-1 and TRBJ1-5; D gene ambiguous. V was pared by 8 bases and J by 4 bases, with 12 bases between. CDR1 is DFQATT and CDR2 is SNEGSKA in the germline V gene (reference sequence). The CDR3 contains 12 residues. This CDR3 is CSPNQPNQPQHF. The CDR3, as DNA: TGCAGTCCGAACCAACCGAATCAGCCCCAGCATTTT.

The chain couples TRBV7-2 to TRBJ2-7, with TRBD2 matching over 10 bases. CDR1 and CDR2 from the germline V gene are SGHTA and FQGNSA. There are 15 residues in the CDR3. V gave up 5 bases and J gave up 1 base; unmatched junction bases: 5. In DNA, the CDR3 is TGTGCCAGCAGCCGACTAGCGGGTTCTTCCTACGAGCAGTACTTC. This translates into CASSRLAGSSYEQYF.

The chain recombines TRBV20-1 with TRBJ2-1; 11 nucleotides align to TRBD2. CDR3 length: 14 amino acids. The V gene's germline CDR1 is DFQATT and CDR2 SNEGSKA (reference sequence). The V gene end was trimmed by 4 bases and the J gene end by 4 bases; junction bases not matched to a gene: 3. The CDR3 sequence: CSATTSGAYNEQFF. The DNA for the CDR3 is TGCAGTGCTACGACTAGCGGGGCTTACAATGAGCAGTTCTTC.

This clonotype has at least ten counts. The J gene is TRBJ2-5, the V gene TRBV29-1; 12 nucleotides match TRBD2. CDR3 length: 13 residues. The germline CDR1 and CDR2 sequences are SQVTM and ANQGSEA. V gave up 8 bases and J gave up 5 bases; unmatched junction bases: 6. CDR3 amino acids: CSSSTSGRETQYF. The CDR3 DNA reads as TGCAGCTCGAGTACTAGCGGGAGGGAGACCCAGTACTTC.

For this clonotype: A read error is possible here, since a much larger clone lies one base away. The chain joins TRBV7-9 to TRBJ2-1, with TRBD2 as a possible D gene (7 bases). The CDR3 is 18 residues long. Looked up from germline, CDR1 is SEHNR and CDR2 is FQNEAQ (reference sequence). CDR3 bases: TGTGCCAGCAGCTTAAATTTGCGGGGGCCGTACTCCTACAATAAGCAGTTCTTC. This encodes CASSLNLRGPYSYNKQFF.

This clonotype showed up many times. The V gene is TRBV20-1, the J gene TRBJ2-1, with TRBD2 identical over 11 bases. The CDR3 contains 13 residues. The germline V gene has CDR1 DFQATT and CDR2 SNEGSKA (reference sequence). J lost 4 bases, V lost 6 bases, and 2 bases had no gene match. In DNA form, the CDR3 reads TGCAGTGCACTAGCGGGAGTTTACAATGAGCAGTTCTTC. Protein: CSALAGVYNEQFF.

This clonotype was detected a few times. The chain couples TRBV29-1 to TRBJ2-7; 12 positions agree with TRBD2. Germline assignment: CDR1 SQVTM and CDR2 ANQGSEA. The junction had 9 bases not matched to a gene; V was cut back by 5 bases and J by 7 bases. The CDR3 sequence is 14 residues long. The CDR3 spells CSVLGTSGPNEQYF. As DNA, the CDR3 is TGCAGCGTTCTCGGGACTAGCGGGCCCAATGAGCAGTACTTC.

This clonotype occurred a few times. The gene calls are TRBV5-1 and TRBJ1-6, with D hard to call. The CDR3 runs to 16 residues. Germline V gives CDR1 SGHRS, CDR2 YFSETQ. V gave up 3 bases and J gave up 3 bases, with 13 bases separating them. CDR3 amino acids: CASSSAGSLYNSPLHF. The CDR3 DNA follows: TGCGCCAGCAGCTCAGCCGGGTCCCTCTATAATTCACCCCTCCACTTT.

Here the CDR3 reads CASRWGTSTDTQYF. CDR3 DNA sequence: TGTGCCAGCAGGTGGGGGACTAGCACAGATACGCAGTATTTT. V is TRBV6-1 and J is TRBJ2-3; perhaps TRBD2 as D (6 bases). This CDR3 is built from 14 residues. The germline V gene has CDR1 MNHNS and CDR2 SASEGT. V was shortened by 6 bases and J by 0 bases, with 10 bases between the two germline ends.

V is TRBV24-1 and J is TRBJ2-1; D unclear. Germline V gene sequence: CDR1 KGHDR, CDR2 SFDVKD. This CDR3 comprises 11 residues. V dropped 9 bases and J dropped 5 bases, with 7 bases sitting between them. The CDR3 DNA follows: TGTGCCACCCTTAAGGACAATGAGCAGTTCTTC. Protein product: CATLKDNEQFF.

On this clonotype itself: This likely comes from a read error, as the CDR3 has no conserved phenylalanine or tryptophan at its end. The CDR3 coding sequence is TGTGCCAGCAGGTACCCCGGGACAGGGAGTAATGAGCAGTTCATC. Translated: CASRYPGTGSNEQFI. The V call is TRBV7-2, the J call TRBJ2-1; 9 nucleotides match TRBD1. The CDR3 consists of 15 residues. Trimming took 6 bases from V and 7 from J; bases not matched to a gene: 10. Germline CDR1 reads SGHTA; CDR2 reads FQGNSA.

The J gene is TRBJ2-7, the V gene TRBV11-1, with 8 bases lining up with TRBD2. The CDR3 consists of 17 residues. J was trimmed by 3 bases and V by 1 base; bases with no gene match: 11. Looked up from germline, CDR1 is SGHAT and CDR2 is FQDESV (reference sequence). The CDR3 loop reads CASSLGVTSERIYEQYF. In DNA, the CDR3 is TGTGCCAGCAGCTTAGGGGTGACTAGCGAGAGAATCTACGAGCAGTACTTC. Variable domain in full (rest from reference TRBV11-1 and TRBJ2-7): EAEVAQSPRYKITEKSQAVAFWCDPISGHATLYWYRQILGQGPELLVQFQDESVVDDSQLPKDRFSAERLKGVDSTLKIQPAELGDSAMYLCASSLGVTSERIYEQYFGPGTRLTVT.

There are many counts of this clonotype. The rearrangement links TRBV20-1 to TRBJ2-7, with TRBD2 identical over 12 bases. Germline assignment: CDR1 DFQATT and CDR2 SNEGSKA (reference sequence). After removal of 1 base from V and 5 bases from J, the junction contained 3 bases not matched to a gene. The CDR3 runs 14 residues. The CDR3 reads CSARGTSGTNEQYF. The CDR3 DNA follows: TGCAGTGCTAGAGGGACTAGCGGGACTAACGAGCAGTACTTC.

This clonotype was detected once. The genes are TRBV20-1 and TRBJ1-6, with 7 nucleotides matching TRBD1. Germline V gene data show CDR1 as DFQATT and CDR2 as SNEGSKA (reference sequence). CDR3 length equals 13 residues. The V segment lost 4 bases and the J segment 7 bases; nucleotides outside the gene matches: 4. Here the CDR3 reads CSAKKTGNSPLHF. The CDR3 DNA reads as TGCAGTGCTAAGAAGACAGGGAATTCACCCCTCCACTTT.

This clonotype came up a few times. This chain connects TRBV12-3 or TRBV12-4 to TRBJ2-7; 7 nucleotides agree with TRBD1. The CDR3 sequence is 15 residues long. After removal of 5 bases from V and 0 bases from J, the junction contained 7 bases not matched to a gene. CDR3 sequence: CASSPIDRDSYEQYF. In DNA, the CDR3 is TGTGCCAGCAGTCCCATCGACAGGGACTCCTACGAGCAGTACTTC.

In regard to this clonotype: At one boundary the junction diverges from the germline segment, which might be a read error. The chain recombines TRBV20-1 with TRBJ2-4; the D gene could be TRBD1 or TRBD2 (6 bases each). This CDR3 is 15 amino acids long. Germline values: CDR1 DFQATT, CDR2 SNEGSKA (reference sequence). The CDR3: CSASNPRGGKNIQYF. The CDR3 DNA sequence: TGCAGTGCTAGTAACCCCAGGGGAGGCAAAAACATACAGTACTTC.

The V gene is TRBV29-1, the J gene TRBJ2-7, with TRBD1 as a possible D gene (5 bases). Trimming took off 7 bases at V and 7 bases at J, with 26 bases between the two ends. CDR3 length equals 15 residues. Germline V gene sequence: CDR1 SQVTM, CDR2 ANQGSEA. The CDR3 protein is CSASIQENHYNEQYF. The CDR3 region has the DNA TGCAGCGCAAGTATACAGGAAAATCATTACAATGAGCAGTACTTC.

The chain has TRBV18 and TRBJ2-7, with 9 bases lining up with TRBD1. The J segment lost 4 bases and the V segment lost 3 bases, leaving 10 bases of the junction unmatched. CDR1 KGHSH and CDR2 LQKENI come from the germline V gene. CDR3 size: 16 residues. This chain's CDR3 is CASSPRLGQGIYEQYF. In DNA form, the CDR3 reads TGTGCCAGCTCACCTCGATTGGGACAGGGCATTTACGAGCAGTACTTC.